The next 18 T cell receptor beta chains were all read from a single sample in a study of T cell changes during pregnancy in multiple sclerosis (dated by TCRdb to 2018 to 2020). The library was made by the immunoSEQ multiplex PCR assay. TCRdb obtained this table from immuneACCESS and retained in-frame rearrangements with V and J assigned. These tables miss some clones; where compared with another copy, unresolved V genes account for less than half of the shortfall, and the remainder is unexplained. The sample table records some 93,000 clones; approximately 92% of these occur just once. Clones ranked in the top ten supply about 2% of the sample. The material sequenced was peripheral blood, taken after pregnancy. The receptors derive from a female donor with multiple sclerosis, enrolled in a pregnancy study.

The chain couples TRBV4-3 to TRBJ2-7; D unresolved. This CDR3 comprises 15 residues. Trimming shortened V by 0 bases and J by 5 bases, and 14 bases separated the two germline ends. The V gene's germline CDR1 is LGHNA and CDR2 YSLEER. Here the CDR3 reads CASSQDLGSFHEQYF. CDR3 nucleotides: TGCGCCAGCAGCCAAGATTTGGGCAGCTTCCACGAGCAGTACTTC.

CDR3 DNA: TGTGCCAGCAGTGACTCCAGCGGGGGGGCCTGGGATGAGCAGTTCTTC. Translating gives CASSDSSGGAWDEQFF. The chain employs TRBV6-4 and TRBJ2-1, with 10 bases fitting TRBD2. CDR3 length: 16 amino acids. V dropped 0 bases and J dropped 8; count of bases not matched to a gene: 7. Germline V gene lookup returns CDR1 MRHNA and CDR2 SNTAGT.

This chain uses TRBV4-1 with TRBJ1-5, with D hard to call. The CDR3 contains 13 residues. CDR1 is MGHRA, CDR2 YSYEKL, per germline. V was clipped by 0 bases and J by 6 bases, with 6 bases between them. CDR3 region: CASSQDPGQPQHF. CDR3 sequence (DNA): TGCGCCAGCAGCCAAGATCCGGGTCAGCCCCAGCATTTT.

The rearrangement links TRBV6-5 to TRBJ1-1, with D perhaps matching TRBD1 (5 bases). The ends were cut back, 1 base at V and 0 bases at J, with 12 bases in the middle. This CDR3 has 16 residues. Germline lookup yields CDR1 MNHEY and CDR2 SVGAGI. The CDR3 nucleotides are TGTGCCAGCAGTTACTGGCAGGGTACTGTGAACACTGAAGCTTTCTTT. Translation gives CASSYWQGTVNTEAFF.

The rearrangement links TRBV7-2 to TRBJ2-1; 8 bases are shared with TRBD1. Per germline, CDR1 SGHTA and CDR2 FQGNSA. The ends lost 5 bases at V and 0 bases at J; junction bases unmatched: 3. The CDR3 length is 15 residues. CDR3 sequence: CASSPDRGSYNEQFF. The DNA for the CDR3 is TGTGCCAGCAGCCCTGACAGGGGCTCCTACAATGAGCAGTTCTTC.

The DNA of the CDR3 is TGTGCCAGTAGTATAGGTTGGACAGGAGCCTATGGCTACACCTTC. Encoded protein: CASSIGWTGAYGYTF. The chain couples TRBV19 to TRBJ1-2; TRBD1 aligns across 7 bases. This CDR3 is built from 15 residues. Trimming removed 1 base from V and 4 bases from J; junction bases left unmatched: 6. CDR1 and CDR2 from the germline V gene are LNHDA and SQIVND (reference sequence).

The CDR3 is CASSKDRGISNQPQHF. DNA of the CDR3: TGTGCCAGCAGCAAAGATCGGGGAATTAGCAATCAGCCCCAGCATTTT. This chain uses TRBV21-1 with TRBJ1-5. TRBV21-1 is a known pseudogene. The CDR3 runs 16 residues.

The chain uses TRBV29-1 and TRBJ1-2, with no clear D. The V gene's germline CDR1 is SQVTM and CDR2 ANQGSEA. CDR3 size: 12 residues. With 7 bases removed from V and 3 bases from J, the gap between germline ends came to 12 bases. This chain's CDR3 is CSGLTLYYGYTF. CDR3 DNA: TGCAGCGGCCTGACACTGTACTATGGCTACACCTTC.

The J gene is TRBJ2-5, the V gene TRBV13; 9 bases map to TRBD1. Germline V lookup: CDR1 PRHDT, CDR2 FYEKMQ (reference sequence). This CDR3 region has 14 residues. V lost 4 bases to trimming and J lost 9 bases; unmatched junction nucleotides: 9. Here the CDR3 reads CASSSGQGRGAQYF. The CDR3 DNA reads TGTGCCAGCAGCTCGGGACAGGGAAGGGGGGCCCAGTACTTC.

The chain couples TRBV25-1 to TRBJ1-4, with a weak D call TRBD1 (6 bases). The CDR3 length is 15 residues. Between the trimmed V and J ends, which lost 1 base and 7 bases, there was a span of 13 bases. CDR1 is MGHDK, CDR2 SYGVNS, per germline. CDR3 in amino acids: CASSESMGAGEKLFF. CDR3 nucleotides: TGTGCCAGCAGTGAATCGATGGGGGCAGGTGAAAAACTGTTTTTT.

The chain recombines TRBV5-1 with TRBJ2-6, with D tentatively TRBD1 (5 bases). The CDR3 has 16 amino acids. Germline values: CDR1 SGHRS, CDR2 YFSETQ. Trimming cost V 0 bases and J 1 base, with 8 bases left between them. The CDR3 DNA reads TGCGCCAGCAGCTTGGAGGGGATATCTGGGGCCAACGTCCTGACTTTC. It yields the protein CASSLEGISGANVLTF.

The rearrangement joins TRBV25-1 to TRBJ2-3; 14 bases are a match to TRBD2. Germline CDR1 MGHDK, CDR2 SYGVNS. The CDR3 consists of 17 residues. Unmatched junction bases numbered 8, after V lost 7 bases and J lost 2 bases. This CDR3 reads CASIGTSGGAFTDTQYF. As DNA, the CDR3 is TGTGCCAGCATAGGGACTAGCGGGGGAGCTTTCACAGATACGCAGTATTTT. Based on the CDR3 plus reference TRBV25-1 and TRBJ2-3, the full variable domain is EADIYQTPRYLVIGTGKKITLECSQTMGHDKMYWYQQDPGMELHLIHYSYGVNSTEKGDLSSESTVSRIRTEHFPLTLESARPSHTSQYLCASIGTSGGAFTDTQYFGPGTRLTVL.

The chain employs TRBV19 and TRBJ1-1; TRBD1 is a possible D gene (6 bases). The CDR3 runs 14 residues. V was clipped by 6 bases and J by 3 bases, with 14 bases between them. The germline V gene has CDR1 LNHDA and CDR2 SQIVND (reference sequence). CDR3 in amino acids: CASRSGGRHTEAFF. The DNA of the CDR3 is TGTGCCAGTAGGTCGGGGGGCAGGCACACTGAAGCTTTCTTT.

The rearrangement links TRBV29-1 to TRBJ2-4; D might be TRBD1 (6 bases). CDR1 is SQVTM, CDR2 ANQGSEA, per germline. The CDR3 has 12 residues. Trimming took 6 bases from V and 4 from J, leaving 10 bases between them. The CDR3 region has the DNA TGCAGCGTCGGACAGCCAAAAAACATTCAGTACTTC. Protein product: CSVGQPKNIQYF.

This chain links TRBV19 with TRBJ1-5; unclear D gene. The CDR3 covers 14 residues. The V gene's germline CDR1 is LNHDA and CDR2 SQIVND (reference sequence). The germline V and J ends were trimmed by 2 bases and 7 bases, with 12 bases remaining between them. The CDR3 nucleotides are TGTGCCAGTAGTATACTGGAAGACTTGCAGCCCCAGCATTTT. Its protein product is CASSILEDLQPQHF.

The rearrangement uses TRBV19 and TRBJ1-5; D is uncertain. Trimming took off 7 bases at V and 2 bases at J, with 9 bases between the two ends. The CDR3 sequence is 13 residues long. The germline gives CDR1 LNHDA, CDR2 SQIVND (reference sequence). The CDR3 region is CASNFAGNQPQHF. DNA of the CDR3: TGTGCCAGTAATTTTGCGGGCAATCAGCCCCAGCATTTT. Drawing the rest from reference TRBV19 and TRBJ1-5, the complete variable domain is DGGITQSPKYLFRKEGQNVTLSCEQNLNHDAMYWYRQDPGQGLRLIYYSQIVNDFQKGDIAEGYSVSREKKESFPLTVTSAQKNPTAFYLCASNFAGNQPQHFGDGTRLSIL.

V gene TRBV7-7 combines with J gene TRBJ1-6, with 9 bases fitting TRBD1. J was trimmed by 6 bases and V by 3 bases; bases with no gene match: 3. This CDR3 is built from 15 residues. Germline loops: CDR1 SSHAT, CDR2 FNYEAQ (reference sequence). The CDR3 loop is CASSLQTGGNSPLHF. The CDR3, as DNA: TGTGCCAGCAGCTTGCAGACAGGGGGTAATTCACCCCTCCACTTT.

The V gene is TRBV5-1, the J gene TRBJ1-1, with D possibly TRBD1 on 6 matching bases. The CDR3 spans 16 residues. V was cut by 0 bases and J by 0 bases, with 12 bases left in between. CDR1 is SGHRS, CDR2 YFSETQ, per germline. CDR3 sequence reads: CASSLVEAGVNTEAFF. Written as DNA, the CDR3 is TGCGCCAGCAGCTTGGTGGAAGCAGGGGTGAACACTGAAGCTTTCTTT.